The source of this T cell receptor beta chain is a study of shared clonotypes between healthy human individuals. V was clipped by 4 bases and J by 7 bases, with 11 bases between them. The CDR3 length is 12 residues. Germline values: CDR1 SGHRS, CDR2 YFSETQ. Per the original data handling: Junction-only sequences produced by ImmunoSEQ had no quality scores, so filtering differed. Profiling relied on immunoSEQ multiplex PCR, and the TCRdb table lists in-frame clones only, not all of them. That table is the source of V, J and clone size, and D and trimming were worked out from the DNA. Of 2 million to 2.5 million clones listed, 95% are singletons.

This receptor was taken from a man aged 18 to 35 in good health. Input material: naive CD4+ T cells sorted from blood. Regarding subset: CD45RA+ positively selected. This rearrangement joins TRBV5-1 to TRBJ1-1, with unresolved D. The CDR3 loop is CASSERGFEAFF. CDR3 in DNA: TGCGCCAGCAGCGAACGGGGATTTGAAGCTTTCTTT.